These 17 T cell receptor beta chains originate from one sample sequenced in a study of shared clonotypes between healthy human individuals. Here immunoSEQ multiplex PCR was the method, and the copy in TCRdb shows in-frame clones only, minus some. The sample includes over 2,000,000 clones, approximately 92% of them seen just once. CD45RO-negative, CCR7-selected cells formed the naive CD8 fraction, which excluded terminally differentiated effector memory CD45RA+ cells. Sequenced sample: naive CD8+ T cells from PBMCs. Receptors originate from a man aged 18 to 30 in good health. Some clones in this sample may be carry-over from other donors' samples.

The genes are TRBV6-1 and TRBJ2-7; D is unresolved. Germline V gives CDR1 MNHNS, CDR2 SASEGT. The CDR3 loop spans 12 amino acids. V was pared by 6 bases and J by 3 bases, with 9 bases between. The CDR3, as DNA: TGTGCCAGCAGCCATAATTTCTACGAGCAGTACTTC. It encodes CASSHNFYEQYF.

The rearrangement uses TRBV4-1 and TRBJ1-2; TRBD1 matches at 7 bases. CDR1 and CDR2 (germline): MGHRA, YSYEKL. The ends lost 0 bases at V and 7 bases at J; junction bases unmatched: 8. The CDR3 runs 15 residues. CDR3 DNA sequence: TGCGCCAGCAGCCAAGACCCCGGGACAGCAGTTGGCTACACCTTC. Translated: CASSQDPGTAVGYTF.

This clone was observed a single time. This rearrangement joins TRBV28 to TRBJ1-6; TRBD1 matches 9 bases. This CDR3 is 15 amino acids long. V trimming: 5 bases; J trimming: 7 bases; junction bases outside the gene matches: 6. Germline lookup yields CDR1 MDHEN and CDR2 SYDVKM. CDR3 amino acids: CASSGQGPGNSPLHF. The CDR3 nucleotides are TGTGCCAGCAGTGGACAGGGGCCGGGGAATTCACCCCTCCACTTT.

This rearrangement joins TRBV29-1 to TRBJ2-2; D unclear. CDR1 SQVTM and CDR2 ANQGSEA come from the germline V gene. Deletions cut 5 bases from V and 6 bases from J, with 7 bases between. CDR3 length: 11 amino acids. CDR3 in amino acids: CSVTYSGELFF. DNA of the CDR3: TGCAGCGTTACCTACTCCGGGGAGCTGTTTTTT.

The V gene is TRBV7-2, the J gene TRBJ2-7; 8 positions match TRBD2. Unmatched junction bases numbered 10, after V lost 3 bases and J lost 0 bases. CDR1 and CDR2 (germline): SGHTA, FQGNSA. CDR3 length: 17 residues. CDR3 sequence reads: CASSLDPGLEGSYEQYF. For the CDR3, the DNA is TGTGCCAGCAGCTTGGACCCGGGACTAGAGGGCTCCTACGAGCAGTACTTC.

CDR3 in amino acids: CASSKPGQTELRYGYTF. CDR3 bases: TGTGCCAGCAGTAAGCCGGGACAGACAGAGTTAAGATATGGCTACACCTTC. The chain links TRBV2 to TRBJ1-2; TRBD1 matches 7 bases. The CDR3 is 17 residues long. The V gene's germline CDR1 is SNHLY and CDR2 FYNNEI. The junction had 17 bases not matched to a gene; V was cut back by 5 bases and J by 5 bases.

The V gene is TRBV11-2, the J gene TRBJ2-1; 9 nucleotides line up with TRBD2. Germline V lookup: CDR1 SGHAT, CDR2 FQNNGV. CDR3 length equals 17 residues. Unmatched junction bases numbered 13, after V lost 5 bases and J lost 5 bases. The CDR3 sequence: CASSPGILAGLDNEQFF. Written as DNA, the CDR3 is TGTGCCAGCAGCCCCGGGATACTAGCGGGTTTGGACAATGAGCAGTTCTTC.

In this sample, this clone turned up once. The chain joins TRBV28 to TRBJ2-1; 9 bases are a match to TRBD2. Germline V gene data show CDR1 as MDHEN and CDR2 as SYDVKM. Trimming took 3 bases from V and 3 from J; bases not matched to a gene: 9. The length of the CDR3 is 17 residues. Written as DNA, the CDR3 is TGTGCCAGCAGTTTCGTGACTAGCGGATTGATCTACAATGAGCAGTTCTTC. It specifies CASSFVTSGLIYNEQFF.

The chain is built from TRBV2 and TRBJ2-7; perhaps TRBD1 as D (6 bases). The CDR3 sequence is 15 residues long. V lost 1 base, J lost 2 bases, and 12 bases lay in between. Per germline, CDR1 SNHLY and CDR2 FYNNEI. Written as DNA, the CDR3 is TGTGCCAGCAGTGAAGGGGGCAGGGGCACCTACGAGCAGTACTTC. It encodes CASSEGGRGTYEQYF.

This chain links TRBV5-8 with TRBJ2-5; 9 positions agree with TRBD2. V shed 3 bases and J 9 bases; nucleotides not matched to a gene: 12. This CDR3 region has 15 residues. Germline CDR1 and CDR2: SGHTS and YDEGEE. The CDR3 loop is CASSSGLARFEAQYF. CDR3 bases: TGTGCCAGCAGCTCGGGACTAGCCCGCTTCGAGGCCCAGTACTTC.

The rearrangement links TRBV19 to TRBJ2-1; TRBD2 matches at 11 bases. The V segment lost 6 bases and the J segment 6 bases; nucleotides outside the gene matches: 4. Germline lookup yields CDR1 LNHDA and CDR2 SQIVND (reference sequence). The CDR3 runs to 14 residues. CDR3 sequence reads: CASRTSGAGNEQFF. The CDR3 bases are TGTGCCAGTAGGACTAGCGGGGCGGGCAATGAGCAGTTCTTC.

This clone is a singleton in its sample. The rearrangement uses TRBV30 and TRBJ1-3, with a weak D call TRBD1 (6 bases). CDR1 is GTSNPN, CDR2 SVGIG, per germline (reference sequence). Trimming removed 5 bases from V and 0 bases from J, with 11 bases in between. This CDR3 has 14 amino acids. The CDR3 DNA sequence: TGTGCCTGGGGGGCAGGGGTCTCTGGAAACACCATATATTTT. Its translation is CAWGAGVSGNTIYF.

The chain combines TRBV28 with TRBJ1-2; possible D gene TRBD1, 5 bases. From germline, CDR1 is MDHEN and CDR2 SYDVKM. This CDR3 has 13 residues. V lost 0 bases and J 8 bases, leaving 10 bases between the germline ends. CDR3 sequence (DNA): TGTGCCAGCAGTTTATGGCGGGGCGGGGGCTACACCTTC. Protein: CASSLWRGGGYTF.

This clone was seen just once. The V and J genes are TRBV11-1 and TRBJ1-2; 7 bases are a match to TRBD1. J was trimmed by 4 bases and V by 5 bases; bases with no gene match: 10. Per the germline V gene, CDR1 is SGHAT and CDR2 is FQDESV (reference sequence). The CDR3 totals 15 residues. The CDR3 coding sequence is TGTGCCAGCAGCCACTCCGGGACAGAGGGCTATGGCTACACCTTC. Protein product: CASSHSGTEGYGYTF.

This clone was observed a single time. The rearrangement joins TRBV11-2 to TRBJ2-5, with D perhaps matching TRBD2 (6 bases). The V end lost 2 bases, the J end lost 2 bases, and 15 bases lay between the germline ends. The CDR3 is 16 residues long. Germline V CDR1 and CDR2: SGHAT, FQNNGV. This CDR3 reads CASSLRLGQAQETQYF. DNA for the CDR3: TGTGCCAGCAGCTTAAGACTAGGTCAGGCTCAAGAGACCCAGTACTTC. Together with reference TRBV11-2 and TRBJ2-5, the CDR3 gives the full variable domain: EAGVAQSPRYKIIEKRQSVAFWCNPISGHATLYWYQQILGQGPKLLIQFQNNGVVDDSQLPKDRFSAERLKGVDSTLKIQPAKLEDSAVYLCASSLRLGQAQETQYFGPGTRLLVL.

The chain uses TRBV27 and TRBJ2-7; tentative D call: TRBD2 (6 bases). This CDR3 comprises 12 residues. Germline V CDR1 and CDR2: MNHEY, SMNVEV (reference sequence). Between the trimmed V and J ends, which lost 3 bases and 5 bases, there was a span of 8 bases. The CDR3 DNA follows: TGTGCCAGCAGTTTCCGGGGGAACGAGCAGTACTTC. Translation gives CASSFRGNEQYF.

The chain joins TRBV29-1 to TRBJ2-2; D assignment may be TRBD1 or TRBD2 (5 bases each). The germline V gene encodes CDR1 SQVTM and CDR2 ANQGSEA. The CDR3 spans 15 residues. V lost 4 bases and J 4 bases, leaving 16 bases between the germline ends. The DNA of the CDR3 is TGCAGCGTTGTGGCCTCGACGGGACGCACCGGGGAGCTGTTTTTT. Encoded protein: CSVVASTGRTGELFF.